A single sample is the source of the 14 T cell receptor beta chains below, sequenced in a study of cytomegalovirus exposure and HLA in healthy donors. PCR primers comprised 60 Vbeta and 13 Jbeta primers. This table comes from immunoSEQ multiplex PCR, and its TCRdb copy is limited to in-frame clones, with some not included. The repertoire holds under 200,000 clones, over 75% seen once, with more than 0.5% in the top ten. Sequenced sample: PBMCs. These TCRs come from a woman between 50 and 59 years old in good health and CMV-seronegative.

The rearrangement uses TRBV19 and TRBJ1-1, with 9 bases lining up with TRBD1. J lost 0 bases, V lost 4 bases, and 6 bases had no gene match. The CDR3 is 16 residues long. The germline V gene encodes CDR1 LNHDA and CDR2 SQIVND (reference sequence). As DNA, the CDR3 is TGTGCCAGTAGTAGGACGACAGGGGGTCTGAACACTGAAGCTTTCTTT. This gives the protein CASSRTTGGLNTEAFF.

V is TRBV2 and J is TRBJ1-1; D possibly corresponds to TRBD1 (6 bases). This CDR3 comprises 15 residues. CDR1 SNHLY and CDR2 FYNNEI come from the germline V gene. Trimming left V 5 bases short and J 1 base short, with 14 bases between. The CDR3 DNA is TGTGCCAGCAGTTCCGGCCTACAGGGGAACACTGAAGCTTTCTTT. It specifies CASSSGLQGNTEAFF.

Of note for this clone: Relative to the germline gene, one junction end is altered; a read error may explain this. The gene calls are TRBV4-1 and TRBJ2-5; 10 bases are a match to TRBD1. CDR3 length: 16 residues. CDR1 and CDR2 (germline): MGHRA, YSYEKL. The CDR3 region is CASSEDTGTGVKTQYF. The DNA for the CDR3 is TGCGCCAGCAGCGAAGACACCGGGACAGGGGTTAAGACCCAGTACTTC.

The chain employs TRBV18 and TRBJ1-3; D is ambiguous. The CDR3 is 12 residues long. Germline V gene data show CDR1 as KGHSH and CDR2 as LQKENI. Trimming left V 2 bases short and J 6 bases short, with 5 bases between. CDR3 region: CASSPEKNTIYF. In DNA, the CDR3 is TGTGCCAGCTCACCAGAGAAAAACACCATATATTTT.

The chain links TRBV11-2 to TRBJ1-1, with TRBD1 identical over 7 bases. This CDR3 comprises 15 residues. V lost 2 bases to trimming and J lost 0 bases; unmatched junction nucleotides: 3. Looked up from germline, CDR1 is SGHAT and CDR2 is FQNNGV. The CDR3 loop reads CASSLTGQLNTEAFF. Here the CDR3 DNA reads TGTGCCAGCAGCTTAACGGGACAGTTGAACACTGAAGCTTTCTTT.

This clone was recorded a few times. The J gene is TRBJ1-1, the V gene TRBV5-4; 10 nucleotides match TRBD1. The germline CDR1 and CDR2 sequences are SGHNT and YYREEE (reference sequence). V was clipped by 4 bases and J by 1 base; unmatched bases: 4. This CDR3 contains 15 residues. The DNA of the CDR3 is TGTGCCAGCAGCACGGGACAGGGGAAGAACACTGAAGCTTTCTTT. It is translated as CASSTGQGKNTEAFF.

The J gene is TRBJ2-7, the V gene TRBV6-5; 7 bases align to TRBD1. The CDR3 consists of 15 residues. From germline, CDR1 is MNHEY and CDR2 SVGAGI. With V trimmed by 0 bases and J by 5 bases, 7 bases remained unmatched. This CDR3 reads CASSYSAKRGHEQYF. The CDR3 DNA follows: TGTGCCAGCAGTTACTCCGCAAAGAGGGGGCACGAGCAGTACTTC.

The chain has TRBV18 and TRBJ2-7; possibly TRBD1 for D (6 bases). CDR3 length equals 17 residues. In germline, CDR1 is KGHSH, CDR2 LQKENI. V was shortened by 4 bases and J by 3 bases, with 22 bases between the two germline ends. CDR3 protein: CASSRSQTGTRGYEQYF. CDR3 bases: TGTGCCAGCTCACGTTCTCAAACCGGGACAAGGGGCTACGAGCAGTACTTC.

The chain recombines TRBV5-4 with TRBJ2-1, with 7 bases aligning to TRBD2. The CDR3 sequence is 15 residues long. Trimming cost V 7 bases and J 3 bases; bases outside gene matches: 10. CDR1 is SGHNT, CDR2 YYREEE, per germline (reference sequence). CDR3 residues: CASLGTAGNYNEQFF. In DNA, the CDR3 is TGTGCCAGCCTAGGCACAGCGGGAAACTACAATGAGCAGTTCTTC.

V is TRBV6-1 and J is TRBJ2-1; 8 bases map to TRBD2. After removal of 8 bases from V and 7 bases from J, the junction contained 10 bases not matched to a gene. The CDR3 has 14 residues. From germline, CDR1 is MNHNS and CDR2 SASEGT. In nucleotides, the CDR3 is TGTGCCAGCGGATCAGCGGGAGAGGAGAATGAGCAGTTCTTC. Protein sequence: CASGSAGEENEQFF.

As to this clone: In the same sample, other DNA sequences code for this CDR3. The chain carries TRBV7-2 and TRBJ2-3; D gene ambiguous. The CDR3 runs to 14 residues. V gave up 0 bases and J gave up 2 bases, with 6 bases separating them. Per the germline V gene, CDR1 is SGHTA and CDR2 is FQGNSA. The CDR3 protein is CASSLARSTDTQYF. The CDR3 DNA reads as TGTGCCAGCAGCTTAGCTCGGTCCACAGATACGCAGTATTTT.

The CDR3 coding sequence is TGTGCCAGCAGCCCCCGGGACAGGTTACACGAGCAGTACTTC. It translates to CASSPRDRLHEQYF. The chain recombines TRBV7-8 with TRBJ2-7; 8 bases are a match to TRBD1. The CDR3 runs 14 residues. V lost 5 bases and J lost 5; bases outside the gene matches: 8. Per germline, CDR1 SGHVS and CDR2 FQNEAQ.

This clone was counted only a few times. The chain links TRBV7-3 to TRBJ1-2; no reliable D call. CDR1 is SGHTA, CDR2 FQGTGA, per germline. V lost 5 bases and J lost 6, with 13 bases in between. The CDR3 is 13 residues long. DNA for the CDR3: TGTGCCAGCAGCAAAACTAGGGAGGATGGCTACACCTTC. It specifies CASSKTREDGYTF.

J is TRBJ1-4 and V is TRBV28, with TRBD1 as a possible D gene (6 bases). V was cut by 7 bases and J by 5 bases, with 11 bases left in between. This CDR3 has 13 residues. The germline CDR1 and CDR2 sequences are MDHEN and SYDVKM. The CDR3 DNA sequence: TGTGCCAGCATCGACAGGACCAATGAAAAACTGTTTTTT. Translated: CASIDRTNEKLFF.